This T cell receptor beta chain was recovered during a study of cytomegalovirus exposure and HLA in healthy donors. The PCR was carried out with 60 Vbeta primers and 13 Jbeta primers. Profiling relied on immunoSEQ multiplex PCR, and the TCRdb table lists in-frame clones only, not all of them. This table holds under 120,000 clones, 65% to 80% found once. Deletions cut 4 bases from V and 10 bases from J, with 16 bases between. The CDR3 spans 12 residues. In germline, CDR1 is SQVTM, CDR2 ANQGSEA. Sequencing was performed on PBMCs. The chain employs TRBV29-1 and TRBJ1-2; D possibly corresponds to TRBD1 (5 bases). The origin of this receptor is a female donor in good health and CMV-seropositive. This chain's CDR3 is CSVVFDSLSYTF. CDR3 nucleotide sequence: TGCAGCGTTGTATTCGACAGCTTGTCCTACACCTTC.